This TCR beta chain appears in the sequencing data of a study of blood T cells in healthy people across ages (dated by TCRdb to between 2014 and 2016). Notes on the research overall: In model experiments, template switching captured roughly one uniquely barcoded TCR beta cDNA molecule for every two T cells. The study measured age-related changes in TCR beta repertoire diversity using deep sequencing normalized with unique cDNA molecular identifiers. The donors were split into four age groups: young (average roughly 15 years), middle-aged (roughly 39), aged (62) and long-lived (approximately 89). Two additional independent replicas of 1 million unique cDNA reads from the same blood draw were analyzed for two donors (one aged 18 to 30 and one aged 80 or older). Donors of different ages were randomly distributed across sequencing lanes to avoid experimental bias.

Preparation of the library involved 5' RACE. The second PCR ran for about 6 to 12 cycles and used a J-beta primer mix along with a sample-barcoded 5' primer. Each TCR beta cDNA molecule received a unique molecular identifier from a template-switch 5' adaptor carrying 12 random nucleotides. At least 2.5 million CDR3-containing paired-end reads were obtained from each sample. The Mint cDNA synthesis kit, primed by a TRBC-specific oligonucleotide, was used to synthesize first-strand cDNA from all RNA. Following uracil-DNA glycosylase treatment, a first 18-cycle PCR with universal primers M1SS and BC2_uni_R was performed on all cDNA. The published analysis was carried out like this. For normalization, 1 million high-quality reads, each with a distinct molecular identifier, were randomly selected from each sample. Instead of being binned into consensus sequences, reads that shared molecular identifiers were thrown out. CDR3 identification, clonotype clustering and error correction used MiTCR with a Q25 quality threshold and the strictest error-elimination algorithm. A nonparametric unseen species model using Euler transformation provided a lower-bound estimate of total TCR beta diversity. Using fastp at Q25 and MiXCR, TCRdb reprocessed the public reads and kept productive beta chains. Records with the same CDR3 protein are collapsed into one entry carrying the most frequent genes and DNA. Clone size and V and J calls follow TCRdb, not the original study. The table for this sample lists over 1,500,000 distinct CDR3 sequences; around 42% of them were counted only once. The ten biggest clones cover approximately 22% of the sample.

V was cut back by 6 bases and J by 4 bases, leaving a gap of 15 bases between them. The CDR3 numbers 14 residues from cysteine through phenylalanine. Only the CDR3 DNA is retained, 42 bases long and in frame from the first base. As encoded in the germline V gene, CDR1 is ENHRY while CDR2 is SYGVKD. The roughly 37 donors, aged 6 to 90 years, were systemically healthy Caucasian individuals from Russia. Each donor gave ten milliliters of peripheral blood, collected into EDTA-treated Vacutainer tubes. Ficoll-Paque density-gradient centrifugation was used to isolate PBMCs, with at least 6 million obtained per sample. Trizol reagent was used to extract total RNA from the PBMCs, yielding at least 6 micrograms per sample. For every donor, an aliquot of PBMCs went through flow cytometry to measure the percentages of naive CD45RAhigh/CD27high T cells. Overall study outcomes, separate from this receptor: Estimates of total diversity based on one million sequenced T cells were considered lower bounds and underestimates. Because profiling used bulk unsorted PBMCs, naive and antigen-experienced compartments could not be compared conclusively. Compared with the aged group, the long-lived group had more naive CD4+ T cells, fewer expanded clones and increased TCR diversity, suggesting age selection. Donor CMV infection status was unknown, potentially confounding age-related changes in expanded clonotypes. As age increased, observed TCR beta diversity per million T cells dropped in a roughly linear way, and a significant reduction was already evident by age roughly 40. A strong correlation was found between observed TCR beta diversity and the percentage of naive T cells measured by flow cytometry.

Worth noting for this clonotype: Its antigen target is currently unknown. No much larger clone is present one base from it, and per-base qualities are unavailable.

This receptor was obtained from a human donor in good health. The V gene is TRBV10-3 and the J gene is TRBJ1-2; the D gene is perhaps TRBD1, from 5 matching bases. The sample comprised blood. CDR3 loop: CAISQRDPFYGYTF. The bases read TGTGCCATCAGCCAACGGGACCCATTCTATGGCTACACCTTC.